This T cell receptor (beta chain) was observed in a study of blood T cell repertoires in COVID-19. The repertoire was sequenced with immunoSEQ multiplex PCR; TCRdb's copy has only in-frame clones and lacks some. Among around 160,000 clones listed, around nine tenths were seen once. This CDR3 has 15 amino acids. The germline V gene has CDR1 LGHNA and CDR2 YSLEER. V lost 3 bases to trimming and J lost 10 bases; unmatched junction nucleotides: 8. The chain employs TRBV4-3 and TRBJ1-6; 8 nucleotides match TRBD1. The TCR was taken from a human donor in a cohort sampled during active COVID-19. Sequencing used peripheral blood. CDR3 sequence (DNA): TGCGCCAGCAGCCACATCGCGGACAGGGACTCACCCCTCCACTTT. The encoded protein is CASSHIADRDSPLHF.